This TCR beta chain was recorded in a study of CD8+ T cells in alopecia areata. Study results and caveats: A great number of expanded lesional clones endured in scalp and blood during tofacitinib.

This clone has only a few counts. Its cognate antigen is unknown. The CDR3 sequence is 14 residues long. J was trimmed by 6 bases and V by 4 bases; bases with no gene match: 6. The germline CDR1 and CDR2 sequences are MNHEY and SMNVEV (reference sequence). Treatment given: oral pan-JAK inhibitor, 5-10 mg twice daily. The researchers isolated CD4+ and CD8+ T cells from PBMCs by sorting. Investigators isolated RNA and reverse transcribed it into cDNA to act as the sequencing template. Generated by immunoSEQ multiplex PCR, the TCRdb table keeps only in-frame clones and is missing some. Found here are around 170,000 clones, approximately 50% of them singletons; the top ten hold over 9%.

The genes are TRBV27 and TRBJ2-1; TRBD1 aligns across 7 bases. Here the sequenced sample was CD8+ T cells sorted from blood, taken around week 53, from a patient treated with tofacitinib. The TCR was taken from a human donor with alopecia areata. In nucleotides, the CDR3 is TGTGCCAGCAGTTCCTTGGGGACAGTCAATGAGCAGTTCTTC. It specifies CASSSLGTVNEQFF.